The clone carrying this T cell receptor beta chain was seen only a few times. The antigen remains unidentified. The CDR3 is 19 amino acids. V lost 4 bases, J lost 4 bases, and 22 bases stayed unmatched. The V gene's germline CDR1 is MNHNS and CDR2 SASEGT. This entry is derived from a study of cytomegalovirus exposure and HLA in healthy donors. General study points: A highly shared variant cluster was judged a likely technical artifact. Three chains tied to CMV proved CMV antigen-specific in vitro. Previous analysis showed most TCR beta V segments were productive about 90% or about 30% of the time. Later on, a genetic analysis was performed. It linked a missense variant in DCLRE1C with V- and J-gene trimming of TCR beta.

Vbeta (60) and Jbeta (13) primers were used in the PCR. The protocol was immunoSEQ multiplex PCR, while the TCRdb copy is restricted to in-frame clones and leaves out a portion. The sample lists around 150,000 clones, 60% to 85% occurring once. The chain couples TRBV6-1 to TRBJ2-7; 7 bases are shared with TRBD1. The TCR comes from a woman aged 40 to 49 in good health and CMV-seronegative. The sequencing sample was made of PBMCs. The CDR3 here is CASSGGQAGVSRLGYEQYF. The CDR3 region has the DNA TGTGCCAGCAGTGGCGGACAGGCGGGTGTCTCAAGATTGGGGTACGAGCAGTACTTC.